This TCR beta chain was retrieved from a study of cytomegalovirus exposure and HLA in healthy donors. Use of 60 Vbeta and 13 Jbeta primers characterized the PCR. The protocol was immunoSEQ multiplex PCR, while the TCRdb copy is restricted to in-frame clones and leaves out a portion. The sample lists 65,000 or so clones; 70% to 85% were seen once. V lost 4 bases and J lost 5; bases outside the gene matches: 8. Germline lookup yields CDR1 GTSNPN and CDR2 SVGIG (reference sequence). This CDR3 is 15 amino acids long. This sequence was found in a girl between 10 and 17 years old in good health and CMV-seropositive. This sequence joins TRBV30 and TRBJ2-5, with 12 bases fitting TRBD1. Material for sequencing was PBMCs. Written as DNA, the CDR3 is TGTGCCTGGACGGGAACCGGGACAGGGGGCGAGACCCAGTACTTC. Translating gives CAWTGTGTGGETQYF.